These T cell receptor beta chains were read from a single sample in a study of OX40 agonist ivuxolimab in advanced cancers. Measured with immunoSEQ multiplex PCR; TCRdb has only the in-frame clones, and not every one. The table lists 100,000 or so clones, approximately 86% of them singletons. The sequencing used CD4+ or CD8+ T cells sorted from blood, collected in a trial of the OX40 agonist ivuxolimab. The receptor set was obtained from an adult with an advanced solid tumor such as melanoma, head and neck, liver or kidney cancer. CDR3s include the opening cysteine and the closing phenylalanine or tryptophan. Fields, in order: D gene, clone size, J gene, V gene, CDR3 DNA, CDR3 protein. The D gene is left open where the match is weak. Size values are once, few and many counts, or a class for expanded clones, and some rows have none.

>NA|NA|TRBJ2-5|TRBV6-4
TGTGCCAGCAACCTAAGACTCCAAGAGACCCAGTACTTC
CASNLRLQETQYF
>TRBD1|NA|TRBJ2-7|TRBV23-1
TGCGCCAGCAGTCACTTGCCGGGACAGGGCCTGATCGAGCAGTACTTC
CASSHLPGQGLIEQYF
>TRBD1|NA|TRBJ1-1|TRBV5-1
TGCGCCAGCAGCTTGGGGCGGACAGGGAACACTGAAGCTTTCTTT
CASSLGRTGNTEAFF
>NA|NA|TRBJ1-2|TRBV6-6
TGTGCCAGCAGGGACAGCTCGATCTATGGCTACACCTTC
CASRDSSIYGYTF
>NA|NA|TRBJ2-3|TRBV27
TGTGCCAGCAGTTATATACAGAGCACAGATACGCAGTATTTT
CASSYIQSTDTQYF
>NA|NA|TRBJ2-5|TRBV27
TGTGCCAGCAGTCGGAACAGGGAAACGGGAGAGACCCAGTACTTC
CASSRNRETGETQYF
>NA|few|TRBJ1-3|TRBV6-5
TGTGCCAGCATGAGCTCTGGAAACACCATATATTTT
CASMSSGNTIYF
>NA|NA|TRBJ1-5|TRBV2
TGTGCCAGCAGTGGGTCAGGGAATCAGCCCCAGCATTTT
CASSGSGNQPQHF
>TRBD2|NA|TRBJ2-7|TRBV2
TGTGCCAGCAGTACGCTAGCGGTCCCCTACGAGCAGTACTTC
CASSTLAVPYEQYF
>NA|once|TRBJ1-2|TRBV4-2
TGTGCCAGCAGCCAAGAGAATGAGGAGGACTACACCTTC
CASSQENEEDYTF
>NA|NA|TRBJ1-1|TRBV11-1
TGTGCCAGCAGCTCGATAACAGGGTCCGTCACTGAAGCTTTCTTT
CASSSITGSVTEAFF
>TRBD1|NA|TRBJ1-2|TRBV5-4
TGTGCCAGCAGCCCGGACAGGAACTATGGCTACACCTTC
CASSPDRNYGYTF
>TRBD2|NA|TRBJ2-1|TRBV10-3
TGTGCCATCAGTGAATCCGGACTAGCAGATGAGCAGTTCTTC
CAISESGLADEQFF
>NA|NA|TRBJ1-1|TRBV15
TGTGCCACCAGCAGAAGGGAGGGAAACACTGAAGCTTTCTTT
CATSRREGNTEAFF
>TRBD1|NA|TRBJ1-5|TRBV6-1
TGTGCCAGCAGTGAACGGGACAGGGGGCGAGTAGTAAGTCAGCCCCAGCATTTT
CASSERDRGRVVSQPQHF
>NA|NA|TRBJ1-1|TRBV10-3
TGTGCCATCAAGGACCGGGCTGAAGCTTTCTTT
CAIKDRAEAFF
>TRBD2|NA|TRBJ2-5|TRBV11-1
TGTGCCAGCAGCACCGGGGGGGCGGAGACCCAGTACTTC
CASSTGGAETQYF
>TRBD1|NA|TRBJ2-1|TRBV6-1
TGTGCCAGCAGTGGGCGACAGGGGGCGGACAATGAGCAGTTCTTC
CASSGRQGADNEQFF
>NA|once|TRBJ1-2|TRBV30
TGTGCCTGGAGTGTCCCAGCCGCCGCTACCATCTTC
CAWSVPAAATIF
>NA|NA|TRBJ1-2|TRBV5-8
TGTGCCAGCAGCGAACAGGATAACTATGGCTACACCTTC
CASSEQDNYGYTF
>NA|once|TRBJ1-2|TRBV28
TGTGCCAGCAGCTATCCCGGGAGTTCCTATGGCTACACCTTC
CASSYPGSSYGYTF
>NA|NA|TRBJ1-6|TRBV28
TGTGCCGCGAGCTATAATTCACCCCTCCACTTT
CAASYNSPLHF
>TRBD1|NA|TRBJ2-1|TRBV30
TGTGCCTGGATCCAGGGGGCTAGCAATGAGCAGTTCTTC
CAWIQGASNEQFF
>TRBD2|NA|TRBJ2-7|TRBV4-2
TGTGCCAGCAGCCAAGGGGAGACTAGCTACCCCTACGAGCAGTACTTC
CASSQGETSYPYEQYF
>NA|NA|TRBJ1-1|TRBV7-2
TGTGCCAGCAGCCCCCAGGGAGTTGAAGCTTTCTTT
CASSPQGVEAFF
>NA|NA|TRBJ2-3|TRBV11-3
TGTGCCAGCAAGAGGACGGGCACAGATACGCAGTATTTT
CASKRTGTDTQYF
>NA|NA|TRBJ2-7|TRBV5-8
TGTGCCAGCAGCTTCCGGCAGGGGACCTACGAGCAGTACTTC
CASSFRQGTYEQYF
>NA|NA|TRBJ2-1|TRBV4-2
TGTGCCAGCAGCCAAGATGTATCAGGGAGGCCCAATGAGCAGTTCTTC
CASSQDVSGRPNEQFF
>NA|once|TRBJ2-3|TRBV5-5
TGTGCCAGCAGCCTTGACAGACTACACACAGATACGCAGTATTTT
CASSLDRLHTDTQYF
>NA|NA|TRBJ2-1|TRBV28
TGTGCCAGCAGTCCCGGCGGGACACTTCTAGAGCAGTTCTTC
CASSPGGTLLEQFF
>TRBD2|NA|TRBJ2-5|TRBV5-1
TGCGCCAGCAGCTTGGACCTAGCGGGAGGCCAAGAGACCCAGTACTTC
CASSLDLAGGQETQYF
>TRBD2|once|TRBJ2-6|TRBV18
TGTGCCAGCTCCCCGAGCGGGGCTGGGGCCAACGTCCTGACTTTC
CASSPSGAGANVLTF
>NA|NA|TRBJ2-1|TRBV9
TGTGCCAGCAGCGTCAGCGAGGGGTCCTACAATGAGCAGTTCTTC
CASSVSEGSYNEQFF
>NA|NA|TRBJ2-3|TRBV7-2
TGTGCCAGCAGCTACGTTAGTTCTAGCACAGATACGCAGTATTTT
CASSYVSSSTDTQYF
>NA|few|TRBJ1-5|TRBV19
TGTGCCAGTAGTAGTCAGATCAATCAGCCCCAGCATTTT
CASSSQINQPQHF
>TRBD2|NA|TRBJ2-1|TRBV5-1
TGCGCCAGCAGCTTGGGGGGACTAGCGGGGTACAATGAGCAGTTCTTC
CASSLGGLAGYNEQFF
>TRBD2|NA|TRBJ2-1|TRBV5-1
TGCGCCAGCAGCTTGCGGGAGGTTTCGGATGAGCAGTTCTTC
CASSLREVSDEQFF
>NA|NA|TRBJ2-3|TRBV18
TGTGCCAGCTCACCGGGGGTGCGCACAGATACGCAGTATTTT
CASSPGVRTDTQYF
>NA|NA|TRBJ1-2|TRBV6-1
TGTGCCAGCAGCCCCGGGACGGGGAGATACGGCTACACCTTC
CASSPGTGRYGYTF
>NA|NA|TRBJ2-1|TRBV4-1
TGCGCCAGCAGCTTTACTTCCCTTTTCCCTTTGGCGGGGAGCTCCTACAATGAGCAGTTCTTC
CASSFTSLFPLAGSSYNEQFF
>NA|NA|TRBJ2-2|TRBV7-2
TGTGCCAGCAGCTTAATTTGGGCCACCGGGGAGCTGTTTTTT
CASSLIWATGELFF
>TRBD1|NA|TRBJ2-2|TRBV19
TGTGCCAGTACGGCCAGGGCAGGGGGCACCGGGGAGCTGTTTTTT
CASTARAGGTGELFF
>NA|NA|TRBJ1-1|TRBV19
TGTGCCAGTAGTATCAACGAAATGAACACTGAAGCTTTCTTT
CASSINEMNTEAFF